This T cell receptor (beta chain) was identified during a study of prognosis after radiotherapy for stage I lung cancer. It was by two-round multiplex PCR that TCR beta CDR3 was amplified from genomic DNA. Amplification during the initial PCR round employed primers specific to each TRBV and TRBJ gene. TCRdb reprocessed the multiplex PCR reads with MiXCR, giving one entry per CDR3 protein. This sample has 30,000 to 40,000 distinct CDR3 sequences, with less than 40% found just once. The junction had 8 bases not matched to a gene; V was cut back by 8 bases and J by 6 bases. The CDR3 runs 14 residues. Germline values: CDR1 MGHRA, CDR2 YSYEKL. This clonotype was observed at least ten times. Two sampling time points were used, and around 6.4 milliliters of peripheral blood were drawn at each.

This clonotype originated in a donor older than 45 with non-small cell lung cancer. The V gene is TRBV4-1, the J gene TRBJ2-2; 8 bases match TRBD2. Specimen: PBMCs, collected before or after stereotactic body radiation therapy (not recorded which). The CDR3 sequence is CASRGLERPGELFF. The CDR3 DNA reads TGCGCCAGCCGGGGACTAGAAAGGCCCGGGGAGCTGTTTTTT.